This TCR beta chain was documented in a study of CD8 T cells in ankylosing spondylitis. Scientists made TCR beta libraries using quantitative 5'-RACE with molecular barcodes. TCRdb reanalysed the 5' RACE reads using MiXCR and keeps one entry per CDR3 protein. The sample includes around 250,000 distinct CDR3 sequences, more than 25% of them seen just once. The V end was cut by 0 bases, the J end by 0 bases, with 11 bases between. The CDR3 covers 16 residues. The germline V gene has CDR1 MGHRA and CDR2 YSYEKL. Study-wide results and limits: Made up of 7 to 9 highly homologous variants, a TCR beta motif appeared characteristic of ankylosing spondylitis blood. Relatively scarce in peripheral blood, disease-linked clones were CD8+. Disease-linked clones reportedly concentrated significantly in matched ankylosing spondylitis synovial fluid.

Concerning this clonotype: Its antigen is not identified.

The chain carries TRBV4-1 and TRBJ1-1; unclear D gene. The sequencing sample was made of blood, either unsorted or a sorted T cell fraction (not recorded which). This clonotype was sampled from a male donor with ankylosing spondylitis or in good health (not recorded which). CDR3 coding DNA: TGCGCCAGCAGCCAAGATGCGGTGGCCCTGAACACTGAAGCTTTCTTT. It yields the protein CASSQDAVALNTEAFF.